This entry describes one T cell receptor (beta chain). The data are from a study of PD-L1 blockade in urothelial cancer. Documented time point: peripheral blood 6 weeks after treatment start. Profiling relied on immunoSEQ multiplex PCR, and the TCRdb table lists in-frame clones only, not all of them. In the table there are 29,000 or so clones, 79% of which are singletons. This clonotype was sampled from a man aged 65 to 79 with urothelial cancer. The specimen was PBMCs, collected around atezolizumab (anti-PD-L1) treatment.

The CDR3: CASKRGQSNMTDTQYF. DNA of the CDR3: TGTGCCAGCAAAAGAGGGCAAAGTAATATGACAGATACGCAGTATTTT. The V and J genes are TRBV6-4 and TRBJ2-3; TRBD2 might be the D (5 bases). V was cut by 7 bases and J by 3 bases, with 20 bases left in between. This CDR3 is 16 amino acids long. Germline V gene lookup returns CDR1 MRHNA and CDR2 SNTAGT.